This T cell receptor (beta chain) was sequenced for a study of human T cells and chemical hapten exposure. Study-level results: Donors in the study had alopecia, meaning their immune response may differ from healthy people's. Compared to controls, expanded TCRs made significantly more large clusters of similar CDR3s.

As to this clonotype: No antigen is known for it.

MiXCR, applied by TCRdb to the RACE reads, yields one record per CDR3 protein. The sample yields about 92,000 distinct CDR3 sequences, 11% seen once. Time point in this sample: patch test 3, about 24 weeks after DPC sensitization. Treatment reported: therapeutic diphenylcyclopropenone sensitization with weekly scalp DPC. This TCR came from a woman in her 30s with alopecia areata. Some clones in this sample may be carry-over from other donors' samples. The sequencing here drew on whole blood, taken in connection with sensitization to the hapten diphenylcyclopropenone (DPC).

The CDR3 region is CASSPLGGSYNEQFF. The CDR3 DNA follows: TGTGCCAGCAGCCCTCTAGGCGGTTCCTACAATGAGCAGTTCTTC. The J gene is TRBJ2-1, the V gene TRBV6-2 or TRBV6-3; D is uncertain. This CDR3 region has 15 residues. The germline V and J ends were trimmed by 6 bases and 1 base, with 13 bases remaining between them. Germline-derived CDR1 and CDR2 are MNHEY and SVGEGT.